Listed below are T cell receptor beta chains from one sample, sequenced in a study of T-cell reconstitution after alpha-beta-depleted transplantation in children. TCRdb re-derived calls from the PCR reads in MiXCR, one entry per CDR3 protein. The sample carries some 530,000 distinct CDR3 sequences, around 12% recorded once. The source was PBMCs from the stem cell graft donor, collected from the stem cell graft. Receptor source: a human donor who donated a stem cell graft to a child with combined immunodeficiency. Both conserved end residues are part of each CDR3. Each record gives: V gene, CDR3 length, D gene, J gene, clone size, CDR3 DNA, CDR3 protein. A D gene is named only where the DNA matches it firmly. Clone size appears in some rows only: once, few, many, or a class for an expanded clone.

>TRBV20-1|13|TRBD2|TRBJ2-7|few
TGCAGTGCTAGGGGACTAGCGGCAAGCGAGCAGTACTTC
CSARGLAASEQYF
>TRBV20-1|16|NA|TRBJ1-5|NA
TGCAGTGCTCTGGCCCTGACGGGCAGCAGGAATCAGCCCCAGCATTTT
CSALALTGSRNQPQHF
>TRBV6-5|16|NA|TRBJ2-1|NA
TGTGCCAGCAGTTCCCGGAGGGGGGCGACCTACAATGAGCAGTTCTTC
CASSSRRGATYNEQFF
>TRBV29-1|12|NA|TRBJ2-1|many
TGCAGCGTTGAATTCAACGGCAATGAGCAGTTCTTC
CSVEFNGNEQFF
>TRBV27|12|NA|TRBJ2-2|many
TGTGCCAGCCGTCCCGGGTCTGGGGAGCTGTTTTTT
CASRPGSGELFF
>TRBV29-1|13|NA|TRBJ1-5|few
TGCAGCGTTCGGACGGATAGCAATCAGCCCCAGCATTTT
CSVRTDSNQPQHF
>TRBV6-2/TRBV6-3|12|TRBD1|TRBJ2-1|NA
TGTGCCAGTCGACAGGGTTTTGATGAGCAGTTCTTC
CASRQGFDEQFF
>TRBV12-3/TRBV12-4|12|NA|TRBJ2-3|many
TGTGCCAGCGGCCCTACCCCAGATACGCAGTATTTT
CASGPTPDTQYF
>TRBV5-6|13|NA|TRBJ2-7|NA
TGTGCCAGCAGCTTTTATCGCGGATACGAGCAGTACTTC
CASSFYRGYEQYF
>TRBV9|18|TRBD2|TRBJ2-1|NA
TGTGCCAGCAGCGGCACTAGCGGGGGCCCTAGCTCCTACAATGAGCAGTTCTTC
CASSGTSGGPSSYNEQFF
>TRBV12-3/TRBV12-4|12|NA|TRBJ1-1|many
TGTGCCAGCAGTTTAGCCGAGGGTAAATCTTTCTTT
CASSLAEGKSFF
>TRBV7-9|17|NA|TRBJ2-3|few
TGTGCCAGCAGCTTCCCCCGGGACTCCCTAGGGCCAGATACGCAGTATTTT
CASSFPRDSLGPDTQYF
>TRBV14|13|NA|TRBJ2-3|NA
TGTGCCAGCAGCAAAACAAGGAAAGATACGCAGTATTTT
CASSKTRKDTQYF
>TRBV12-3/TRBV12-4|15|NA|TRBJ1-5|many
TGTGCCAGCAGTCCCGGACGGGGGGTCGATCAGCCCCAGCATTTT
CASSPGRGVDQPQHF
>TRBV6-1|13|NA|TRBJ1-5|NA
TGTGCCAGCAGTGAAGGATGGGATCAGCCCCAGCATTTT
CASSEGWDQPQHF
>TRBV28|16|NA|TRBJ1-6|NA
TGTGCCAGCAGTTTCAGGGCAGTCAAGTATAATTCACCCCTCCACTTT
CASSFRAVKYNSPLHF
>TRBV12-3/TRBV12-4|12|NA|TRBJ1-2|few
TGTGCCAGCAAGGCTTCGGGTGCTGGCTACACCTTC
CASKASGAGYTF
>TRBV4-2|18|TRBD1|TRBJ1-4|NA
TGTGCCAGCAGCCAAGCAGCGACAGGGAGGAGTGCTAATGAAAAACTGTTTTTT
CASSQAATGRSANEKLFF
>TRBV20-1|20|TRBD2|TRBJ2-1|few
TGCAGTGCTAGTTTTTCCGGGACTAGCGGGACGGGTGGGTCCTACAATGAGCAGTTCTTC
CSASFSGTSGTGGSYNEQFF
>TRBV29-1|19|NA|TRBJ2-7|many
TGCAGCGTTGAAGATGGGGGATTAGTAGGCCCCACCGCCCACTACGAGCAGTACTTC
CSVEDGGLVGPTAHYEQYF
>TRBV7-8|16|TRBD1|TRBJ2-3|NA
TGTGCCAGCAGGTACAGGGGGCGGGGAGGGGAAGATACGCAGTATTTT
CASRYRGRGGEDTQYF
>TRBV27|15|TRBD2|TRBJ2-7|once
TGTGCCAGCAGTTTAGGAGGACTAGCGGGGCACGAGCAGTACTTC
CASSLGGLAGHEQYF
>TRBV24-1|17|TRBD2|TRBJ2-3|few
TGTGCCACCAGTGACCCCAGCGGGAGGAATAGCACAGATACGCAGTATTTT
CATSDPSGRNSTDTQYF
>TRBV30|16|NA|TRBJ1-2|NA
TGTGCCTGGGGGGTGATGCCGGGACACATAAACTATGGCTACACCTTC
CAWGVMPGHINYGYTF
>TRBV7-9|15|NA|TRBJ1-2|few
TGTGCCAGCAGCTTAGCAGGGTTTCCTAACTATGGCTACACCTTC
CASSLAGFPNYGYTF
>TRBV7-2|16|NA|TRBJ2-3|few
TGTGCCAGCAGCTTAGCCGGACAGCTGGGCACAGATACGCAGTATTTT
CASSLAGQLGTDTQYF
>TRBV20-1|14|NA|TRBJ2-7|NA
TGCAGTGCTATGTCTTCGCGATCCTCCTACGAGCAGTACTTC
CSAMSSRSSYEQYF
>TRBV6-2/TRBV6-3|18|NA|TRBJ2-6|NA
TGTGCCAGCAGTTACTCGAAAACCAGACTGTCGAGGGCCAACGTCCTGACTTTC
CASSYSKTRLSRANVLTF
>TRBV4-3|13|NA|TRBJ2-1|many
TGCGCCAGCAGCCAAGAGATAAGAAACGAGCAGTTCTTC
CASSQEIRNEQFF
>TRBV4-2|17|NA|TRBJ1-1|few
TGTGCCAGCAGCCAGGCCCCTTTGACAGCTAAGAACACTGAAGCTTTCTTT
CASSQAPLTAKNTEAFF
>TRBV12-3/TRBV12-4|14|NA|TRBJ2-2|many
TGTGCCAGCAGTTTATTATTTAGTACCGGGGAGCTGTTTTTT
CASSLLFSTGELFF
>TRBV24-1|15|NA|TRBJ2-2|few
TGTGCCACCAGTGATTCAGGGACGAACACCGGGGAGCTGTTTTTT
CATSDSGTNTGELFF
>TRBV9|15|TRBD1|TRBJ2-1|few
TGTGCCAGCAGCGGGACAGGGACCACCTACAATGAGCAGTTCTTC
CASSGTGTTYNEQFF
>TRBV7-2|13|NA|TRBJ2-7|NA
TGTGCCAGCAGCTTAAACGGGGCCTACGAGCAGTACTTC
CASSLNGAYEQYF
>TRBV5-6|15|NA|TRBJ1-2|few
TGTGCCAGCAGCTTGGAGCCAGGGGAATACTATGGCTACACCTTC
CASSLEPGEYYGYTF
>TRBV12-3/TRBV12-4|15|NA|TRBJ1-2|many
TGTGCCAGCAGTTTGGTTGTACGGGCTCAGTATGGCTACACCTTC
CASSLVVRAQYGYTF
>TRBV5-6|14|NA|TRBJ1-2|many
TGTGCCAGCAGCTCCTCAGGGGAAATCTATGGCTACACCTTC
CASSSSGEIYGYTF
>TRBV3-1|16|NA|TRBJ2-5|NA
TGTGCCAGCAGCCAAGAGTGGGGAGGATACCAAGAGACCCAGTACTTC
CASSQEWGGYQETQYF
>TRBV5-6|17|NA|TRBJ2-3|NA
TGTGCCAGCAACTCGCTTGTTGAAGGGCCGGGGACAGATACGCAGTATTTT
CASNSLVEGPGTDTQYF
>TRBV29-1|13|NA|TRBJ1-5|NA
TGCAGCGTTCGAGGGGGTAGCAATCAGCCCCAGCATTTT
CSVRGGSNQPQHF
>TRBV27|14|NA|TRBJ2-3|NA
TGTGCCAGCAGAAAGGACTGGGGCACAGATACGCAGTATTTT
CASRKDWGTDTQYF
>TRBV4-3|13|NA|TRBJ2-2|many
TGCGCCAGCAGCGCGTTAAACACCGGGGAGCTGTTTTTT
CASSALNTGELFF
>TRBV2|14|TRBD2|TRBJ2-1|many
TGTGCCAGCACCCTGACTAGCGGCTACAATGAGCAGTTCTTC
CASTLTSGYNEQFF
>TRBV5-7|15|NA|TRBJ1-1|few
TGTGCCAGCAGCGGGTCAGGGGTCATGAACACTGAAGCTTTCTTT
CASSGSGVMNTEAFF
>TRBV20-1|15|NA|TRBJ1-5|few
TGCAGTGCTAGAGATACCGCGTCCAAGTACCAGCCCCAGCATTTT
CSARDTASKYQPQHF
>TRBV12-3/TRBV12-4|14|TRBD2|TRBJ2-5|many
TGTGCCAGCACCAGCGGGAGTTTACAAGAGACCCAGTACTTC
CASTSGSLQETQYF
>TRBV9|16|NA|TRBJ2-3|few
TGTGCCAGCACATCGGGTGGGAGTACTCGCACAGATACGCAGTATTTT
CASTSGGSTRTDTQYF
>TRBV4-3|15|TRBD2|TRBJ2-7|NA
TGCGCCAGCAGCCAAGGAGCGGGAGGGCCGGGGGAGCAGTACTTC
CASSQGAGGPGEQYF
>TRBV20-1|11|NA|TRBJ1-1|NA
TGCAGTGCTGTTTCCGGGAATGAAGCTTTCTTT
CSAVSGNEAFF
>TRBV20-1|12|NA|TRBJ2-1|NA
TGCAGTGCTAACGAGGGGCGCAATGAGCAGTTCTTC
CSANEGRNEQFF
>TRBV11-2|15|NA|TRBJ2-5|few
TGTGCCAGCAGCTTAAGGGGGACCCTCCAAGAGACCCAGTACTTC
CASSLRGTLQETQYF
>TRBV29-1|11|NA|TRBJ2-2|NA
TGCAGCGTTGAAGACAACGGGGAGCTGTTTTTT
CSVEDNGELFF
>TRBV6-5|18|TRBD1|TRBJ2-7|NA
TGTGCCAGCAGTTACTCGAGGGTTAGAAGGGGGCGTAAGGCCGAGCAGTACTTC
CASSYSRVRRGRKAEQYF
>TRBV15|14|TRBD2|TRBJ2-1|few
TGTGCCACCGATATGGGACTAGAGTCCAATGAGCAGTTCTTC
CATDMGLESNEQFF